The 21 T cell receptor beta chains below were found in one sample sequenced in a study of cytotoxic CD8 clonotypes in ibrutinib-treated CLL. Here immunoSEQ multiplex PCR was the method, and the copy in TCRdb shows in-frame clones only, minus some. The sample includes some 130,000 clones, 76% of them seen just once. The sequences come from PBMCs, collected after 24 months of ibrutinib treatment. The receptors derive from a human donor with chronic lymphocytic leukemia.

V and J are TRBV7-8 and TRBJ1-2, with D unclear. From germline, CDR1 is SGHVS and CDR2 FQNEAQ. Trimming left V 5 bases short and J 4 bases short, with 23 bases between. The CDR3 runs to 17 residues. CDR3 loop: CASSPRPGRTEFYGYTF. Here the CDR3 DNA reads TGTGCCAGCAGCCCTCGTCCCGGCAGGACCGAATTCTATGGCTACACCTTC.

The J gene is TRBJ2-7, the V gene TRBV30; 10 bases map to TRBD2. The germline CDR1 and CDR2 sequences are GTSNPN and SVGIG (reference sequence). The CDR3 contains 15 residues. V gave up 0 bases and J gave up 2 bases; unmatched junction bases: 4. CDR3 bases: TGTGCCTGGAGTGTAGCTAGCGGGGGAGCCTACGAGCAGTACTTC. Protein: CAWSVASGGAYEQYF.

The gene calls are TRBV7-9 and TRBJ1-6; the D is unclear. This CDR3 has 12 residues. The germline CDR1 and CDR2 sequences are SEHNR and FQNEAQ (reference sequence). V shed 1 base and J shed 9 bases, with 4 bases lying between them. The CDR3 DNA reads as TGTGCCAGCAGCTTAGAGGGTTCACCCCTCCACTTT. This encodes CASSLEGSPLHF.

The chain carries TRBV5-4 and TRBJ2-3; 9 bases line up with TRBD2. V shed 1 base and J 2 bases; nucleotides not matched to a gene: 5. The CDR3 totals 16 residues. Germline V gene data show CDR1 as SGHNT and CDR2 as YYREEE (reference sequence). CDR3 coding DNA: TGTGCCAGCAGCTTGAGGCTAGCGGGGACCACAGATACGCAGTATTTT. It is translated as CASSLRLAGTTDTQYF.

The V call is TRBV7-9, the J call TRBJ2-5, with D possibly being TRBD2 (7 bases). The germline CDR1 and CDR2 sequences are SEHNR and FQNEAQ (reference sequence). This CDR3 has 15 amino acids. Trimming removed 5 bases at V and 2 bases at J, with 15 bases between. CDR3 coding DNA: TGTGCCAGCAGCCCTTGGGGGGGCATACAAGAGACCCAGTACTTC. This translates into CASSPWGGIQETQYF.

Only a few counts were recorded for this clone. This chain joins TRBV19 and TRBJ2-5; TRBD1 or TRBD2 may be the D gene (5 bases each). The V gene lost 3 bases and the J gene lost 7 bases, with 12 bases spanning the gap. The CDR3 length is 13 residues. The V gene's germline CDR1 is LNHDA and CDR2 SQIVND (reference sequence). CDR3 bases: TGTGCCAGTAGTATCGGGCCTGGGGGGACCCAGTACTTC. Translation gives CASSIGPGGTQYF.

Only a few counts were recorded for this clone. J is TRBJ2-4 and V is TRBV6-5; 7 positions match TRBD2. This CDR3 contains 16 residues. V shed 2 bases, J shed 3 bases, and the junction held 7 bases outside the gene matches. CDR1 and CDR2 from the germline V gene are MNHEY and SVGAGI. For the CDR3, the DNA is TGTGCCAGCAGTTACGCGGCTAGCGGCGGCAAAAACATTCAGTACTTC. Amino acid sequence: CASSYAASGGKNIQYF.

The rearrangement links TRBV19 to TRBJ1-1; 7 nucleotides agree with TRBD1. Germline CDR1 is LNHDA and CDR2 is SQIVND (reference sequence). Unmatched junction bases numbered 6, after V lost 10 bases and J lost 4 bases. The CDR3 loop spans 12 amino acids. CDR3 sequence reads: CATHRGATEAFF. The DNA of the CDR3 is TGTGCCACGCACAGGGGTGCCACTGAAGCTTTCTTT.

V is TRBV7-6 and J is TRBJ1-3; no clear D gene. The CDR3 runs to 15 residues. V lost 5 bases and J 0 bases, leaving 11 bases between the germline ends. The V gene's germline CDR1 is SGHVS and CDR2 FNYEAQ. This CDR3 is CASSPRASSGNTIYF. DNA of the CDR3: TGTGCCAGCAGCCCCCGGGCCAGCTCTGGAAACACCATATATTTT.

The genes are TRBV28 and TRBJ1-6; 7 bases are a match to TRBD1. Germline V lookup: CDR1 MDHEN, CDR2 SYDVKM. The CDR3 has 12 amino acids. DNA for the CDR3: TGTGCGTGGCAGGGGGGTAATTCACCCCTCCACTTT. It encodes CAWQGGNSPLHF.

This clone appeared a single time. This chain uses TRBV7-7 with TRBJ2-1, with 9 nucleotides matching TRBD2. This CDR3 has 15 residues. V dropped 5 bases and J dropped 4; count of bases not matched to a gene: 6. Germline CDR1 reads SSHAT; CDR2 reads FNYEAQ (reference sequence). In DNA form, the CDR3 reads TGTGCCAGCAGCCCGCTAGCGGGATCATACAATGAGCAGTTCTTC. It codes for CASSPLAGSYNEQFF.

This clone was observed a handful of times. For the CDR3, the DNA is TGCGCCAGCAGCTTGGGGAGGGGGACCCAGTACTTC. It translates to CASSLGRGTQYF. This chain joins TRBV5-1 and TRBJ2-5, with a weak D call TRBD2 (6 bases). This CDR3 region has 12 residues. CDR1 is SGHRS, CDR2 YFSETQ, per germline. Trimming left V 0 bases short and J 7 bases short, with 7 bases between.

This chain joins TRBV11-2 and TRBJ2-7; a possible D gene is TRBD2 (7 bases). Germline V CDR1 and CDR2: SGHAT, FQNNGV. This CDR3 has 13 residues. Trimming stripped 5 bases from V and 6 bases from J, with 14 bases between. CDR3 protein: CASSPGGRVEQYF. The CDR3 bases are TGTGCCAGCAGCCCGGGGGGCCGCGTCGAGCAGTACTTC.

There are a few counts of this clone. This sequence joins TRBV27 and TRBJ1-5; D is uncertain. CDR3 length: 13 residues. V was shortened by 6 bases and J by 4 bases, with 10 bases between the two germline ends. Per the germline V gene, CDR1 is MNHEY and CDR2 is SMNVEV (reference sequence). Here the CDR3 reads CASSPNRNQPQHF. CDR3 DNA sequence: TGTGCCAGCAGCCCGAACCGGAATCAGCCCCAGCATTTT.

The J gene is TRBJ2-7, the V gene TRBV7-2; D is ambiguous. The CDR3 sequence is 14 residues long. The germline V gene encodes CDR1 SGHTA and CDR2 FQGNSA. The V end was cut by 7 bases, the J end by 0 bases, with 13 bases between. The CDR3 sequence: CASTPMRSSYEQYF. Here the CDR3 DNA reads TGTGCCAGCACCCCGATGAGGAGCTCCTACGAGCAGTACTTC.

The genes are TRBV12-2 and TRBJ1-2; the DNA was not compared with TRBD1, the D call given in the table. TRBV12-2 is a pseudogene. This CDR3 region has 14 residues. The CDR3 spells CASRPRASYGGYTF. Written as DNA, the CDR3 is TGTGCAAGTCGACCCAGGGCTTCGTACGGCGGCTACACCTTC.

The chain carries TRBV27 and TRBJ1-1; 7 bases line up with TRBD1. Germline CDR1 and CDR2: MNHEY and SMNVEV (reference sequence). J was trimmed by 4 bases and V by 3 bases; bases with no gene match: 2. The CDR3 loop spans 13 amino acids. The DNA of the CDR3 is TGTGCCAGCAGTTTTCAGGGGGGCACTGAAGCTTTCTTT. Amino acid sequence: CASSFQGGTEAFF.

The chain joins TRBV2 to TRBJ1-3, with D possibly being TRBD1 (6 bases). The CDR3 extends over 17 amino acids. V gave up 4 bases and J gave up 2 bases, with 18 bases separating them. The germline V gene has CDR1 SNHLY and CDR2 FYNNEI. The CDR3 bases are TGTGCCAGCAGTGTTTGGGTCCGGGGGGCAACTGGAAACACCATATATTTT. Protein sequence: CASSVWVRGATGNTIYF.

CDR3 in amino acids: CASSRNLGEQYF. The CDR3 coding sequence is TGTGCCAGCAGCCGAAACTTAGGGGAGCAGTACTTC. The chain carries TRBV6-5 and TRBJ2-7, with D unresolved. Trimming removed 6 bases from V and 7 bases from J, with 13 bases in between. Germline-derived CDR1 and CDR2 are MNHEY and SVGAGI. The CDR3 is made up of 12 amino acids.

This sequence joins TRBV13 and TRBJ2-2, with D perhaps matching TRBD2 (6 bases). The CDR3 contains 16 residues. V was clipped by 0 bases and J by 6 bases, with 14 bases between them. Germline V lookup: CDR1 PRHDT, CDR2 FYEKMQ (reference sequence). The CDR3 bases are TGTGCCAGCAGCTTAGGCGGGAGCCCCATCGCCGGGGAGCTGTTTTTT. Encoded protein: CASSLGGSPIAGELFF.

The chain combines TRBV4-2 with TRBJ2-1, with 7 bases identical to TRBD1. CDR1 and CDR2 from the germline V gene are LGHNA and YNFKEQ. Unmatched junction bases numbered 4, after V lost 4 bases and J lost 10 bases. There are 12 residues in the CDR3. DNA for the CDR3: TGTGCCAGCAGCCCCCGACAGGGCGAGCAGTTCTTC. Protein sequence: CASSPRQGEQFF.